The rows below give T cell receptor beta chains drawn from one sample of a study of T cell repertoires in cytomegalovirus infection. TCRdb reprocessed the reads via MiXCR and lists one record per CDR3 protein. This sample has hundreds of thousands of distinct CDR3 sequences, with roughly 30% found just once. No cognate antigen is known for these TCRs. Here the sequenced sample was cultured CD8+ T cells from PBMCs, taken from culture after CMV antigen stimulation. The receptors were gathered from a human donor in good health (CMV status not recorded). Some clones in this sample may be carry-over from other donors' samples. Each CDR3 is given with its conserved first and last residue. Each record gives: CDR3 protein, V gene.

CDR3 protein: CASSLAGREQYF
V gene: TRBV5-6

CDR3 protein: CASSLEASPGTQYF
V gene: TRBV12-3/TRBV12-4

CDR3 protein: CASKKDIDYNSPLHF
V gene: TRBV6-6

CDR3 protein: CASSDGRTQETQYF
V gene: TRBV2

CDR3 protein: CASSSRGGLSYEQYF
V gene: TRBV7-8

CDR3 protein: CASSQITGGRTEAFF
V gene: TRBV4-1

CDR3 protein: CAISGQTVQETQYF
V gene: TRBV10-3

CDR3 protein: CAISEASQGRSPLHF
V gene: TRBV10-3

CDR3 protein: CAISGRLSYKEQFF
V gene: TRBV28

CDR3 protein: CATSSGDSNQPQHF
V gene: TRBV24-1

CDR3 protein: CASSYSTLRGYNEQFF
V gene: TRBV6-5

CDR3 protein: CASSFRITNYGYTF
V gene: TRBV12-3/TRBV12-4

CDR3 protein: CASSPSDRPDEKLFF
V gene: TRBV7-6

CDR3 protein: CASSPPGPDNEQFF
V gene: TRBV7-9

CDR3 protein: CASSLARGLTGELFF
V gene: TRBV28

CDR3 protein: CASSLGLADEQFF
V gene: TRBV7-6

CDR3 protein: CASSLGQGLNTEAFF
V gene: TRBV5-5

CDR3 protein: CASSWVGSYNEQFF
V gene: TRBV27

CDR3 protein: CASSQDRSPTPRGYTF
V gene: TRBV4-1

CDR3 protein: CSAGKDGENGGEAFF
V gene: TRBV20-1

CDR3 protein: CASILPSFSGSGRAFF
V gene: TRBV6-2/TRBV6-3

CDR3 protein: CASGRGHSGNTIYF
V gene: TRBV27

CDR3 protein: CASRRQGEAYEQYF
V gene: TRBV5-1

CDR3 protein: CASSLADRRYNGYTF
V gene: TRBV7-2

CDR3 protein: CASSEVEVTEAFF
V gene: TRBV6-1

CDR3 protein: CASSVKQGKDTEAFF
V gene: TRBV9

CDR3 protein: CASGLFGSGQETQYF
V gene: TRBV12-5

CDR3 protein: CASSLGTRREQYF
V gene: TRBV27

CDR3 protein: CASSQDGGQSYEQYF
V gene: TRBV4-2

CDR3 protein: CASSYSTRGTSYEQYF
V gene: TRBV6-2/TRBV6-3

CDR3 protein: CAIPAPPGYTF
V gene: TRBV10-3

CDR3 protein: CASSPPGGGDEQFF
V gene: TRBV7-2

CDR3 protein: CASSFAGDSYEQYF
V gene: TRBV7-8

CDR3 protein: CASSLARKGDGRYTF
V gene: TRBV7-2

CDR3 protein: CASSVLGEGYF
V gene: TRBV7-2

CDR3 protein: CASSFPRNSPLHF
V gene: TRBV6-1